The 30 T cell receptor beta chains reported below all come from one sample, sequenced in a study of blood T cell repertoires in COVID-19. Libraries were prepared by immunoSEQ multiplex PCR; TCRdb keeps only in-frame clonotypes and omits some of them. Here the sample spans about 180,000 clones, 80% to 90% being singletons. The sample taken for sequencing was peripheral blood. All receptors derive from a man aged 18 to 29 who had recovered from COVID-19.

The rearrangement joins TRBV2 to TRBJ2-1, with D tentatively TRBD2 (5 bases). Germline CDR1 and CDR2: SNHLY and FYNNEI. The CDR3 spans 13 residues. V was trimmed by 5 bases and J by 0 bases, leaving 5 bases between them. The CDR3 DNA sequence: TGTGCCAGCAGTAGCGGCTCCTACAATGAGCAGTTCTTC. This sequence encodes CASSSGSYNEQFF.

There are a few counts of this clone. This chain connects TRBV4-3 to TRBJ2-3, with TRBD2 matching 9 bases. Germline trimming cut 2 bases from V and 1 base from J; bases unmatched to any gene: 1. This CDR3 has 15 amino acids. Germline CDR1 is LGHNA and CDR2 is YSLEER. The CDR3 region has the DNA TGCGCCAGCAGCCAACGGACTAGCGGCACAGATACGCAGTATTTT. It translates to CASSQRTSGTDTQYF.

V usage is TRBV2 and J usage is TRBJ2-1, with TRBD2 matching over 7 bases. Germline V lookup: CDR1 SNHLY, CDR2 FYNNEI. The CDR3 has 17 residues. V lost 2 bases, J lost 6 bases, and 13 bases stayed unmatched. DNA for the CDR3: TGTGCCAGCAGTGAACTGGATTGGGAGGGAGACACCAATGAGCAGTTCTTC. This sequence encodes CASSELDWEGDTNEQFF.

The gene calls are TRBV12-3 or TRBV12-4 and TRBJ2-7, with 8 bases lining up with TRBD1. Trimming cost V 7 bases and J 4 bases; bases outside gene matches: 6. The CDR3 has 13 residues. CDR3 nucleotide sequence: TGTGCCAGCAACCGACAGGGGCCTTACGAGCAGTACTTC. It yields the protein CASNRQGPYEQYF.

The gene calls are TRBV25-1 and TRBJ2-7; D is ambiguous. V shed 4 bases and J shed 10 bases, with 17 bases lying between them. Germline loops: CDR1 MGHDK, CDR2 SYGVNS. This CDR3 has 13 residues. Here the CDR3 DNA reads TGTGCCAGCAGTGCTTACGCCCACACAGAACAGTACTTC. Translation: CASSAYAHTEQYF.

About this clone: Within the sample, other DNA sequences also encode this same CDR3. The V gene is TRBV27, the J gene TRBJ2-7, with 9 bases identical to TRBD1. The CDR3 loop spans 14 amino acids. Trimming at V came to 3 bases and at J to 2 bases, leaving 2 bases not matched to a gene. CDR1 and CDR2 from the germline V gene are MNHEY and SMNVEV (reference sequence). Written as DNA, the CDR3 is TGTGCCAGCAGTTTGGGACAGGGACCCTACGAGCAGTACTTC. The encoded protein is CASSLGQGPYEQYF.

CDR3 sequence: CATKAGTSVNEQFF. In DNA form, the CDR3 reads TGTGCCACCAAGGCGGGGACTAGCGTCAATGAGCAGTTCTTC. This chain links TRBV24-1 with TRBJ2-1; 10 bases are shared with TRBD2. V lost 8 bases, J lost 6 bases, and 6 bases stayed unmatched. The CDR3 extends over 14 amino acids. Germline V gives CDR1 KGHDR, CDR2 SFDVKD.

The V gene is TRBV27, the J gene TRBJ2-1; 9 bases fit TRBD1. V lost 7 bases and J lost 6; bases outside the gene matches: 10. Germline V gene data show CDR1 as MNHEY and CDR2 as SMNVEV (reference sequence). This CDR3 region has 15 residues. The CDR3 loop reads CASTSHGTGSNEQFF. The DNA of the CDR3 is TGTGCCAGCACTTCCCACGGGACAGGGTCCAATGAGCAGTTCTTC.

The chain is built from TRBV4-2 and TRBJ2-7; 8 bases are a match to TRBD2. The V gene end was trimmed by 0 bases and the J gene end by 0 bases; junction bases not matched to a gene: 1. Germline values: CDR1 LGHNA, CDR2 YNFKEQ. This CDR3 is built from 15 residues. The CDR3 loop is CASSQESGSSYEQYF. In DNA, the CDR3 is TGTGCCAGCAGCCAAGAAAGCGGGAGCTCCTACGAGCAGTACTTC.

J is TRBJ2-5 and V is TRBV19, with D perhaps TRBD1 (5 bases). Germline lookup yields CDR1 LNHDA and CDR2 SQIVND (reference sequence). This CDR3 has 14 amino acids. V gave up 1 base and J gave up 4 bases, with 10 bases separating them. CDR3 sequence reads: CASSIGGQGETQYF. Written as DNA, the CDR3 is TGTGCCAGTAGTATAGGGGGTCAGGGAGAGACCCAGTACTTC.

The rearrangement uses TRBV27 and TRBJ2-1, with 9 bases lining up with TRBD2. Trimming took 5 bases from V and 12 from J; bases not matched to a gene: 17. CDR3 length: 16 amino acids. CDR1 MNHEY and CDR2 SMNVEV come from the germline V gene (reference sequence). DNA for the CDR3: TGTGCCAGCAGTCCCGTACCGGGACTAGCCGCCCTATGGCAGTTCTTC. Encoded protein: CASSPVPGLAALWQFF.

The chain recombines TRBV6-2 or TRBV6-3 with TRBJ2-5, with 10 nucleotides matching TRBD2. The junction had 4 bases not matched to a gene; V was cut back by 0 bases and J by 3 bases. Per germline, CDR1 MNHEY and CDR2 SVGEGT. The CDR3 consists of 16 residues. The CDR3 DNA sequence: TGTGCCAGCAGTTACTCTCTAGCGGGAGTCGAAGAGACCCAGTACTTC. This encodes CASSYSLAGVEETQYF.

The gene calls are TRBV18 and TRBJ2-7; D is unresolved. The CDR3 spans 15 residues. V was shortened by 0 bases and J by 2 bases, with 11 bases between the two germline ends. Germline lookup yields CDR1 KGHSH and CDR2 LQKENI. The DNA for the CDR3 is TGTGCCAGCTCACCACCGTATCAGGCTCCCTACGAGCAGTACTTC. Its protein product is CASSPPYQAPYEQYF.

The rearrangement joins TRBV27 to TRBJ2-2; D remains ambiguous. V was trimmed by 5 bases and J by 0 bases, leaving 13 bases between them. This CDR3 is 16 amino acids long. Germline CDR1 MNHEY, CDR2 SMNVEV (reference sequence). In nucleotides, the CDR3 is TGTGCCAGCAGTCCCGTCAGGATCGCGAACACCGGGGAGCTGTTTTTT. Amino acids: CASSPVRIANTGELFF.

This clone has a single count. The chain recombines TRBV5-1 with TRBJ1-1; D unresolved. The CDR3 is 15 amino acids. With 0 bases removed from V and 1 base from J, the gap between germline ends came to 10 bases. Germline loops: CDR1 SGHRS, CDR2 YFSETQ. The DNA of the CDR3 is TGCGCCAGCAGCTTGGCCTCCGCGGGGAACACTGAAGCTTTCTTT. Amino acids: CASSLASAGNTEAFF.

The V call is TRBV2, the J call TRBJ2-6; 11 nucleotides line up with TRBD1. Trimming cost V 2 bases and J 0 bases; bases outside gene matches: 9. Looked up from germline, CDR1 is SNHLY and CDR2 is FYNNEI. The CDR3 runs 20 residues. The CDR3 protein is CASSELTGTGGFSGANVLTF. The CDR3 DNA follows: TGTGCCAGCAGTGAATTAACCGGGACAGGGGGATTCTCTGGGGCCAACGTCCTGACTTTC.

This chain uses TRBV15 with TRBJ2-1; TRBD2 agrees at 7 bases. V gave up 5 bases and J gave up 8 bases; unmatched junction bases: 9. Germline CDR1 reads LNHNV; CDR2 reads YYDKDF (reference sequence). The CDR3 loop spans 14 amino acids. The CDR3 spells CATSALGGGDEQFF. CDR3 nucleotides: TGTGCCACCAGCGCCCTGGGGGGGGGAGATGAGCAGTTCTTC. Full variable domain (missing parts from reference TRBV15 and TRBJ2-1): DAMVIQNPRYQVTQFGKPVTLSCSQTLNHNVMYWYQQKSSQAPKLLFHYYDKDFNNEADTPDNFQSRRPNTSFCFLDIRSPGLGDTAMYLCATSALGGGDEQFFGPGTRLTVL.

The rearrangement links TRBV10-2 to TRBJ2-3; TRBD2 matches at 12 bases. The germline V gene has CDR1 WSHSY and CDR2 SAAADI. V lost 8 bases to trimming and J lost 2 bases; unmatched junction nucleotides: 2. The CDR3 sequence is 14 residues long. The CDR3 region has the DNA TGCGCCAGCTCTAGCGGGAGGGACACAGATACGCAGTATTTT. Protein sequence: CASSSGRDTDTQYF.

The chain joins TRBV28 to TRBJ2-5, with 10 bases aligning to TRBD2. The J segment lost 0 bases and the V segment lost 2 bases, leaving 6 bases of the junction unmatched. Germline lookup yields CDR1 MDHEN and CDR2 SYDVKM. This CDR3 is 17 amino acids long. CDR3 bases: TGTGCCAGCAGTTTAGGGACTAGCGTGGGGTACCAAGAGACCCAGTACTTC. Encoded protein: CASSLGTSVGYQETQYF.

The rearrangement joins TRBV4-3 to TRBJ1-2, with D uncertain. V lost 3 bases and J 7 bases, leaving 9 bases between the germline ends. This CDR3 has 12 amino acids. From germline, CDR1 is LGHNA and CDR2 YSLEER. CDR3 amino acids: CASSQEGTGYTF. The CDR3 region has the DNA TGCGCCAGCAGCCAGGAGGGAACTGGCTACACCTTC.

V is TRBV7-2 and J is TRBJ2-7, with D perhaps matching TRBD1 (6 bases). The CDR3 is 13 residues long. V gave up 5 bases and J gave up 5 bases, with 13 bases separating them. Germline CDR1 SGHTA, CDR2 FQGNSA. The CDR3 reads CASSQSKGDEQYF. The CDR3 nucleotides are TGTGCCAGCAGCCAATCCAAGGGGGACGAGCAGTACTTC.

The rearrangement links TRBV9 to TRBJ2-7; TRBD1 agrees at 9 bases. Germline V gives CDR1 SGDLS, CDR2 YYNGEE. CDR3 length: 13 amino acids. V gave up 5 bases and J gave up 7 bases; unmatched junction bases: 7. The CDR3 bases are TGTGCCAGCAGTGACAGGGGGTCTAGGGAGCAGTACTTC. This translates into CASSDRGSREQYF. Using reference TRBV9 and TRBJ2-7 for the parts outside the CDR3, the full variable domain is DSGVTQTPKHLITATGQRVTLRCSPRSGDLSVYWYQQSLDQGLQFLIQYYNGEERAKGNILERFSAQQFPDLHSELNLSSLELGDSALYFCASSDRGSREQYFGPGTRLTVT.

On this clone itself: Different DNA sequences within this sample yield the same CDR3. The genes are TRBV27 and TRBJ2-7, with D perhaps matching TRBD1 (5 bases). V lost 5 bases and J lost 2, with 10 bases in between. The CDR3 is made up of 13 amino acids. Germline V CDR1 and CDR2: MNHEY, SMNVEV (reference sequence). CDR3 protein: CASSPGQAYEQYF. The CDR3 region has the DNA TGTGCCAGCAGTCCAGGACAAGCCTACGAGCAGTACTTC.

A single count supports this clone. This sequence joins TRBV29-1 and TRBJ2-1; TRBD2 agrees at 16 bases. CDR3 length equals 18 residues. Germline loops: CDR1 SQVTM, CDR2 ANQGSEA. V shed 7 bases, J shed 10 bases, and the junction held 19 bases outside the gene matches. CDR3 coding DNA: TGCAGCGCGACCGGGACTAGCGGGGGGGTGTCCCTCAGGGAGGAGCAGTTCTTC. This translates into CSATGTSGGVSLREEQFF.

The chain combines TRBV7-2 with TRBJ2-1; 11 bases match TRBD2. Germline CDR1 reads SGHTA; CDR2 reads FQGNSA. Trimming took 2 bases from V and 7 from J; bases not matched to a gene: 7. The CDR3 extends over 16 amino acids. The CDR3 sequence is CASSLRSRLAGNEQFF. The CDR3 DNA reads TGTGCCAGCAGCTTACGCTCGAGACTAGCGGGGAATGAGCAGTTCTTC.

V and J are TRBV4-2 and TRBJ2-3; 11 bases align to TRBD2. The CDR3 length is 18 residues. The V gene end was trimmed by 0 bases and the J gene end by 3 bases; junction bases not matched to a gene: 8. Germline CDR1 is LGHNA and CDR2 is YNFKEQ. The CDR3 spells CASSQEESSGRGTDTQYF. The CDR3 DNA follows: TGTGCCAGCAGCCAAGAGGAGAGTAGCGGGAGGGGAACAGATACGCAGTATTTT.

The V gene is TRBV28, the J gene TRBJ1-2; D is unresolved. Between the trimmed V and J ends, which lost 7 bases and 6 bases, there was a span of 15 bases. The CDR3 spans 13 residues. Germline lookup yields CDR1 MDHEN and CDR2 SYDVKM. The CDR3 nucleotides are TGTGCCAGCATCCCGGGGTCGGGCAATGGCTACACCTTC. Amino acids: CASIPGSGNGYTF.

The CDR3 protein is CATSATGPNEQFF. The CDR3 bases are TGTGCCACCAGCGCCACAGGGCCCAATGAGCAGTTCTTC. The J gene is TRBJ2-1, the V gene TRBV15; D possibly corresponds to TRBD1 (6 bases). The CDR3 is 13 amino acids. V was clipped by 5 bases and J by 6 bases, with 11 bases between them. Germline CDR1 LNHNV, CDR2 YYDKDF (reference sequence).

This chain joins TRBV2 and TRBJ2-3; 10 bases agree with TRBD1. The trim removed 7 bases at V and 6 bases at J, leaving 7 bases unmatched. Germline V gene lookup returns CDR1 SNHLY and CDR2 FYNNEI. The CDR3 consists of 14 residues. The CDR3, as DNA: TGTGCCAGCACAGGGACAGGGGAGGCGGATACGCAGTATTTT. Encoded protein: CASTGTGEADTQYF. The full variable domain, its missing parts supplied by reference TRBV2 and TRBJ2-3, is EPEVTQTPSHQVTQMGQEVILRCVPISNHLYFYWYRQILGQKVEFLVSFYNNEISEKSEIFDDQFSVERPDGSNFTLKIRSTKLEDSAMYFCASTGTGEADTQYFGPGTRLTVL.

This chain links TRBV12-3 or TRBV12-4 with TRBJ1-1, with D maybe TRBD1 (5 bases). This CDR3 has 13 amino acids. Trimming removed 4 bases at V and 4 bases at J, with 10 bases between. In DNA, the CDR3 is TGTGCCAGCAGTTCAGGGTTGCCCACTGAAGCTTTCTTT. This codes for CASSSGLPTEAFF.